Shown below are 26 T cell receptor beta chains from a single sample sequenced in a study of T cells in Graves' hyperthyroidism and ophthalmopathy (dated 2019 in TCRdb). Preparation of the library involved multiplex PCR. Sequencer: Illumina HiSeq 2000. Amplification of TCR beta CDR3 regions was carried out from RNA transcripts. For the first round of RT-PCR on the TCR CDR3, the HTBI primer set was used together with the Qiagen OneStep RT-PCR kit. The raw public reads went through TCRdb reprocessing: fastp at Q25, MiXCR clone calling, in-frame beta chains kept. One record per CDR3 amino acid sequence lists the most common genes and DNA. The sample table shows 600,000 to 650,000 distinct CDR3 sequences, and around 15% are seen once. The ten largest clones capture 3.5% to 4% of the sample. Sequenced: blood. The receptors stem from a woman aged 25 to 45 with Graves' hyperthyroidism.

This clonotype was counted a few times. The CDR3 DNA sequence: TGTGCCAGCAGTTGGAACAGGGATTCCGGTTCACCCCTCCACTTT. Amino acid sequence: CASSWNRDSGSPLHF. The rearrangement links TRBV6-9 to TRBJ1-6; TRBD1 is a possible D gene (6 bases). There are 15 residues in the CDR3. Germline CDR1 is MNHGY and CDR2 is SVAAGI. V was pared by 4 bases and J by 9 bases, with 16 bases between.

The rearrangement links TRBV5-1 to TRBJ1-5; a weak D match, TRBD1 (5 bases). Germline V gene sequence: CDR1 SGHRS, CDR2 YFSETQ. V was trimmed by 1 base and J by 7 bases, leaving 15 bases between them. The CDR3 covers 15 residues. The CDR3 region has the DNA TGCGCCAGCAGCTTGATCTCAGGGATTGAACAGCCCCAGCATTTT. Translation gives CASSLISGIEQPQHF.

This clonotype was seen ten or more times. The chain couples TRBV12-3 or TRBV12-4 to TRBJ1-1; maybe TRBD1 (6 bases). This CDR3 region has 11 residues. V was clipped by 8 bases and J by 3 bases, with 7 bases between them. The DNA for the CDR3 is TGTGCCAGCGCAGGGGACACTGAAGCTTTCTTT. Residues: CASAGDTEAFF.

The V and J genes are TRBV30 and TRBJ2-1; 9 bases are a match to TRBD2. The CDR3 extends over 16 amino acids. Germline V gene sequence: CDR1 GTSNPN, CDR2 SVGIG (reference sequence). V trimming: 1 base; J trimming: 2 bases; junction bases outside the gene matches: 6. CDR3 nucleotide sequence: TGTGCCTGGAGTGGACTAGCGGCCCCTACCTACAATGAGCAGTTCTTC. It encodes CAWSGLAAPTYNEQFF.

The rearrangement uses TRBV7-8 and TRBJ1-1; D gene unclear. CDR3 length: 11 amino acids. Germline assignment: CDR1 SGHVS and CDR2 FQNEAQ. Trimming removed 1 base from V and 6 bases from J, with 3 bases in between. DNA of the CDR3: TGTGCCAGCAGCTTAGTGTCTGAAGCTTTCTTT. Amino acid sequence: CASSLVSEAFF.

This clonotype has a handful of counts. The chain is built from TRBV20-1 and TRBJ2-7; 14 nucleotides align to TRBD2. This CDR3 contains 20 residues. V dropped 2 bases and J dropped 3; count of bases not matched to a gene: 18. Looked up from germline, CDR1 is DFQATT and CDR2 is SNEGSKA (reference sequence). The CDR3: CSARPGLAGVSETRGYEQYF. CDR3 nucleotide sequence: TGCAGTGCTAGACCGGGACTAGCGGGAGTCAGCGAAACGAGGGGCTACGAGCAGTACTTC.

This clonotype was counted a few times. The V and J genes are TRBV29-1 and TRBJ2-7, with 8 bases identical to TRBD1. The CDR3 is 13 residues long. Per the germline V gene, CDR1 is SQVTM and CDR2 is ANQGSEA. V shed 7 bases and J 4 bases; nucleotides not matched to a gene: 9. Here the CDR3 DNA reads TGCAGCGCCCTATCAAGACAGGGGTACGAGCAGTACTTC. This translates into CSALSRQGYEQYF.

This clonotype was recorded at least ten times. The chain has TRBV28 and TRBJ2-1, with D possibly being TRBD2 (7 bases). Trimming stripped 3 bases from V and 0 bases from J, with 12 bases between. The V gene's germline CDR1 is MDHEN and CDR2 SYDVKM. This CDR3 is 16 amino acids long. The CDR3 coding sequence is TGTGCCAGCAGTTTTCCAGGGGAGGGCTCCTACAATGAGCAGTTCTTC. This encodes CASSFPGEGSYNEQFF.

The chain employs TRBV5-6 and TRBJ2-5; D is perhaps TRBD1 (6 bases). Trimming pared 0 bases from V and 6 bases from J, leaving 12 bases between. Germline-derived CDR1 and CDR2 are SGHDT and YYEEEE. The CDR3 has 14 amino acids. The CDR3 region is CASSLGAGAKTQYF. The CDR3 bases are TGTGCCAGCAGCTTGGGGGCAGGGGCAAAGACCCAGTACTTC.

This clonotype was seen ten or more times. The chain has TRBV28 and TRBJ2-5, with D possibly being TRBD2 (6 bases). Germline V gene sequence: CDR1 MDHEN, CDR2 SYDVKM. Trimming took off 3 bases at V and 13 bases at J, with 15 bases between the two ends. The CDR3 sequence is 12 residues long. The CDR3 nucleotides are TGTGCCAGCAGTTTTTCGTACGGGAGCGTGTACTTC. It codes for CASSFSYGSVYF.

Ten or more counts support this clonotype. The chain couples TRBV30 to TRBJ2-1; 8 bases line up with TRBD2. CDR1 is GTSNPN and CDR2 is SVGIG in the germline V gene (reference sequence). With V trimmed by 1 base and J by 10 bases, 12 bases remained unmatched. This CDR3 region has 15 residues. The CDR3 protein is CAWSDRPQLAEEQFF. CDR3 in DNA: TGTGCCTGGAGTGACCGCCCCCAACTAGCGGAGGAGCAGTTCTTC.

This clonotype showed up many times. The chain employs TRBV6-6 and TRBJ2-3; D is undetermined. With 2 bases removed from V and 2 bases from J, the gap between germline ends came to 5 bases. CDR1 is MNHNY, CDR2 SVGAGI, per germline (reference sequence). This CDR3 is built from 13 residues. In nucleotides, the CDR3 is TGTGCCAGCAGTTACAGTTACACAGATACGCAGTATTTT. Translating it yields CASSYSYTDTQYF.

Many counts were recorded for this clonotype. The CDR3 DNA reads as TGTGCTAGTGGTTTGGTACTACAGGGGGAGATGAACACTGAAGCTTTCTTT. Its translation: CASGLVLQGEMNTEAFF. The J gene is TRBJ1-1, the V gene TRBV12-5, with 8 bases matching TRBD1. Germline V CDR1 and CDR2: LGHNT, FRNRAP. V trimming: 0 bases; J trimming: 0 bases; junction bases outside the gene matches: 6. The CDR3 totals 17 residues.

There are many counts of this clonotype. The chain links TRBV30 to TRBJ2-1; maybe TRBD1 (6 bases). Trimming stripped 1 base from V and 4 bases from J, with 20 bases between. The CDR3 length is 17 residues. Germline V gives CDR1 GTSNPN, CDR2 SVGIG (reference sequence). The CDR3 protein is CAWSASRGSVGYNEQFF. Written as DNA, the CDR3 is TGTGCCTGGAGTGCGTCGAGGGGGAGTGTGGGATACAATGAGCAGTTCTTC.

V is TRBV10-2 and J is TRBJ2-2, with 7 bases matching TRBD1. CDR1 and CDR2 (germline): WSHSY, SAAADI. This CDR3 has 14 amino acids. J was trimmed by 6 bases and V by 1 base; bases with no gene match: 2. The CDR3 loop is CASSEFGTAGELFF. The CDR3 nucleotides are TGCGCCAGCAGTGAGTTCGGGACAGCCGGGGAGCTGTTTTTT.

The chain couples TRBV20-1 to TRBJ2-3, with TRBD2 matching 9 bases. The CDR3 consists of 16 residues. The trim removed 0 bases at V and 7 bases at J, leaving 11 bases unmatched. Germline CDR1 reads DFQATT; CDR2 reads SNEGSKA (reference sequence). The CDR3 protein is CSARDPGTSLANTQYF. CDR3 nucleotides: TGCAGTGCTAGAGATCCCGGGACTAGCCTTGCCAATACGCAGTATTTT.

At least ten counts were recorded for this clonotype. The V gene is TRBV3-1, the J gene TRBJ2-1; no clear D gene. The CDR3 totals 18 residues. V lost 0 bases, J lost 5 bases, and 20 bases lay in between. The germline V gene encodes CDR1 LGHDT and CDR2 YNNKEL (reference sequence). The CDR3 nucleotides read TGTGCCAGCAGCCAAGAAATATTAATAGGTGACCTCAACAATGAGCAGTTCTTC. Its protein is CASSQEILIGDLNNEQFF.

This clonotype was picked up one time. The V and J genes are TRBV19 and TRBJ1-5; D might be TRBD1 (5 bases). The CDR3 has 15 amino acids. V lost 10 bases and J lost 0, with 16 bases in between. Germline V CDR1 and CDR2: LNHDA, SQIVND (reference sequence). The CDR3 loop is CAISPGGYSNQPQHF. DNA for the CDR3: TGTGCCATTTCCCCGGGGGGTTATAGCAATCAGCCCCAGCATTTT.

In the case of this clonotype: Being one base from a much bigger clone, this may be a read error. V and J are TRBV12-3 or TRBV12-4 and TRBJ1-5; 10 bases are a match to TRBD1. Trimming cost V 4 bases and J 2 bases; bases outside gene matches: 14. The CDR3 totals 19 residues. For the CDR3, the DNA is TGTGCCAGCAGTTGGGGACAGGGGTCGGGAAGAAGGGGCAATCAGCCCCAGCATTTT. Translation gives CASSWGQGSGRRGNQPQHF.

This clonotype has a handful of counts. CDR3 in amino acids: CATSRDIAGGNSYNEQFF. DNA for the CDR3: TGTGCCACCAGCAGAGACATAGCGGGAGGGAACTCCTACAATGAGCAGTTCTTC. The gene calls are TRBV15 and TRBJ2-1, with 11 bases lining up with TRBD2. The CDR3 is 18 amino acids. V shed 0 bases and J 0 bases; nucleotides not matched to a gene: 4. From germline, CDR1 is LNHNV and CDR2 YYDKDF (reference sequence).

This clonotype was counted many times. The chain has TRBV20-1 and TRBJ2-1; TRBD1 is a possible D gene (5 bases). The germline V and J ends were trimmed by 0 bases and 7 bases, with 13 bases remaining between them. Germline loops: CDR1 DFQATT, CDR2 SNEGSKA (reference sequence). The CDR3 runs 14 residues. The CDR3 DNA follows: TGCAGTGCTAGAGAGGCAGGGCTTCGGAATGAGCAGTTCTTC. Protein sequence: CSAREAGLRNEQFF.

This clonotype was recorded many times. The rearrangement uses TRBV7-9 and TRBJ2-7; no reliable D call. CDR3 length: 13 residues. V lost 4 bases to trimming and J lost 2 bases, with 9 bases between them. Germline V gene sequence: CDR1 SEHNR, CDR2 FQNEAQ (reference sequence). Here the CDR3 reads CASSSRTAYEQYF. The CDR3 DNA reads as TGTGCCAGCAGCTCGAGAACGGCCTACGAGCAGTACTTC.

This clonotype was found a few times. The chain links TRBV15 to TRBJ1-1, with a tentative D call TRBD1 (5 bases). The germline V gene encodes CDR1 LNHNV and CDR2 YYDKDF (reference sequence). V lost 0 bases to trimming and J lost 5 bases, with 13 bases between them. The CDR3 length is 15 residues. The CDR3 here is CATSREGQGLTEAFF. CDR3 DNA: TGTGCCACCAGCAGAGAGGGTCAGGGTTTGACTGAAGCTTTCTTT.

This clonotype came up many times. V is TRBV2 and J is TRBJ1-5; perhaps TRBD1 as D (5 bases). V lost 3 bases and J 0 bases, leaving 15 bases between the germline ends. The CDR3 sequence is 17 residues long. The germline V gene has CDR1 SNHLY and CDR2 FYNNEI. In DNA form, the CDR3 reads TGTGCCAGCAGTGACCAAGGGGCTCACAATAGCAATCAGCCCCAGCATTTT. Encoded protein: CASSDQGAHNSNQPQHF.

This clonotype was observed many times. V is TRBV28 and J is TRBJ1-2; D is ambiguous. From germline, CDR1 is MDHEN and CDR2 SYDVKM. The CDR3 spans 13 residues. Trimming shortened V by 2 bases and J by 4 bases, and 8 bases separated the two germline ends. Written as DNA, the CDR3 is TGTGCCAGCAGTTTAAGGAGTTCCTATGGCTACACCTTC. Amino acid sequence: CASSLRSSYGYTF.

Comments on this clonotype: A read error is possible here, since a much larger clone lies one base away. Since the CDR3 does not end with the conserved phenylalanine or tryptophan, this likely comes from a read error. The rearrangement links TRBV3-1 to TRBJ1-5; 8 nucleotides match TRBD1. V lost 4 bases to trimming and J lost 4 bases; unmatched junction nucleotides: 3. The CDR3 loop spans 14 amino acids. CDR1 and CDR2 (germline): LGHDT, YNNKEL (reference sequence). DNA of the CDR3: TGTGCCAGCAGCCGAAGACAGGGGAATCAGCCCCAGCATCTT. This gives the protein CASSRRQGNQPQHL.